This is a list of T cell receptor beta chains from one sample in a study of cytomegalovirus exposure and HLA in healthy donors. The method was immunoSEQ multiplex PCR; TCRdb's version includes in-frame clones alone and lacks a portion of them. The repertoire holds 180,000 or so clones, with more than 75% as singletons. Material for sequencing was PBMCs. Receptor source: a man in his forties in good health and CMV-seronegative. CDR3s include the opening cysteine and the closing phenylalanine or tryptophan.

TRBV18,TRBJ2-7,CASSLNQGSYEQYF
TRBV5-6,TRBJ2-1,CASSFGAGLDNEQFF
TRBV27,TRBJ2-5,CASSLSGGGLKTQYF
TRBV2,TRBJ2-3,CASSGGGTDTQYF
TRBV11-2,TRBJ2-1,CASSLAPRTSGNHNEQFF
TRBV27,TRBJ1-6,CASRQNTHNSPLHF
TRBV6-1,TRBJ2-1,CASTPTGQARNEQFF
TRBV19,TRBJ1-2,CASSDPGYGYTF
TRBV27,TRBJ2-7,CASSYDGTGGPYEQYF
TRBV12-1,TRBJ2-3,CASSFPNSIRRDTQYF
TRBV6-4,TRBJ1-5,CASSEGAYSNQPQHF
TRBV6-6,TRBJ1-6,CASIKQGLNSPLHF
TRBV9,TRBJ1-4,CASSVGGGWTEKLFF
TRBV9,TRBJ2-2,CASSSGMGLGTGELFF
TRBV21-1,TRBJ2-3,CASSNETSGGTDTQYF
TRBV6-5,TRBJ1-1,CASSVDRNTEAFF
TRBV9,TRBJ1-3,CASSVAAGSFGNTIYF
TRBV2,TRBJ1-3,CASREPQGARGNTIYF
TRBV9,TRBJ2-6,CASSLPSSGANVLTF
TRBV7-2,TRBJ1-1,CASSPPGRGRRDTEAFF
TRBV4-1,TRBJ1-1,CASSQGLNRVNTEAFF
TRBV29-1,TRBJ2-7,CSVMGGGQGWYEQYF
TRBV2,TRBJ2-7,CASSEEPQRGALYEQYF
TRBV6-5,TRBJ1-2,CASRTQVYGYTF
TRBV5-1,TRBJ2-7,CASSLTDRGSSYEQYF
TRBV6-6,TRBJ2-7,CASSYRGGQPYEQYF
TRBV11-3,TRBJ2-1,CASSLRDTGYNEQFF
TRBV21-1,TRBJ2-5,CASIEKPGGGRPQETQYF
TRBV19,TRBJ1-5,CASSIRGEGNQPQHF
TRBV7-3,TRBJ2-6,CASSGGGQARSGANVLTF
TRBV29-1,TRBJ2-1,CSVEGRASGRTRVYNEQFF
TRBV19,TRBJ1-6,CASSMMGAGNSPLHF
TRBV19,TRBJ2-5,CASSMMASGGRETQYF
TRBV5-6,TRBJ1-5,CASSLGVRPYSNQPQHF
TRBV6-6,TRBJ2-1,CASSPGGVGLVNEQFF
TRBV25-1,TRBJ2-4,CASSGVSGQLLTKNIQYF
TRBV4-1,TRBJ1-1,CASSQEGQGPEAFF
TRBV6-1,TRBJ1-5,CASSAGNKAAQPQHF
TRBV6-5,TRBJ1-1,CASSYRTGIISEAFF
TRBV15,TRBJ2-3,CATSRGQGADTQYF
TRBV7-9,TRBJ2-2,CASSGAGNTGELFF
TRBV5-1,TRBJ2-6,CASSFTGVGANVLTF
TRBV7-9,TRBJ1-2,CASSSEMGDGYTF
TRBV9,TRBJ2-2,CASSANLNTGELFF
TRBV5-1,TRBJ2-2,CASSPTGGMGTGELFF
TRBV28,TRBJ2-7,CASSFPLSYEQYF
TRBV6-5,TRBJ1-1,CASSYQGWRTEAFF
TRBV18,TRBJ2-1,CASSPPTGPAGEQFF
TRBV2,TRBJ1-4,CASTRSVQGASGYEKLFF
TRBV4-3,TRBJ2-7,CASSQGGQGREQYF
TRBV29-1,TRBJ2-5,CSVSLGSGETQYF
TRBV27,TRBJ1-5,CASTSGQGRNQPQHF